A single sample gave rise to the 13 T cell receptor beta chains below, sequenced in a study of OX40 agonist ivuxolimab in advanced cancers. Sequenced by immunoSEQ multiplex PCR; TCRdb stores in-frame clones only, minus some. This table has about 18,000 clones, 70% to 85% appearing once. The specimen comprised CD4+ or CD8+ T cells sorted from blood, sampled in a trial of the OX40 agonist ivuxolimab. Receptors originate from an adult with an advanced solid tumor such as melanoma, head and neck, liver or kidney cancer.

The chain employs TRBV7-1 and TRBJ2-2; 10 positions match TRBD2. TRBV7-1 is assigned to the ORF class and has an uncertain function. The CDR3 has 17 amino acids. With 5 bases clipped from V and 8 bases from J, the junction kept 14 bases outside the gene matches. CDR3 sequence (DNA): TGTGCCAGCAGCCCACGGGCTATGGGACTAGCGAAGGGGGAGCTGTTTTTT. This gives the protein CASSPRAMGLAKGELFF.

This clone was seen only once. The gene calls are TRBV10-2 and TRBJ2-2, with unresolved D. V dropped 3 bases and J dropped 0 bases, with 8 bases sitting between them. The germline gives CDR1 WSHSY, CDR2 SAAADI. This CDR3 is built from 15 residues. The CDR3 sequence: CASSDPEPNTGELFF. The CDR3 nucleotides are TGCGCCAGCAGTGACCCGGAGCCGAACACCGGGGAGCTGTTTTTT.

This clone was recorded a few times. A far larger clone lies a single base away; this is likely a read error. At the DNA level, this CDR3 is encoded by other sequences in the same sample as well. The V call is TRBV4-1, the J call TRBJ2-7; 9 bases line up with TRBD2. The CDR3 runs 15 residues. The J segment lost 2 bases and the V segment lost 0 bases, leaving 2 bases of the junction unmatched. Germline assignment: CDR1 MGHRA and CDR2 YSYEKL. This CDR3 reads CASSQEVAGAYEQYF. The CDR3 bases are TGCGCCAGCAGCCAAGAAGTAGCGGGGGCCTACGAGCAGTACTTC.

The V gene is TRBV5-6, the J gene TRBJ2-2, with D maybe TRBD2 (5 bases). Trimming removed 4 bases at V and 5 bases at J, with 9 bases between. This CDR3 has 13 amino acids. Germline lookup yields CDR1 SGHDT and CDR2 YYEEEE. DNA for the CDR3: TGTGCCAGCAGCCTGTCGGGAACCGGGGAGCTGTTTTTT. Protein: CASSLSGTGELFF.

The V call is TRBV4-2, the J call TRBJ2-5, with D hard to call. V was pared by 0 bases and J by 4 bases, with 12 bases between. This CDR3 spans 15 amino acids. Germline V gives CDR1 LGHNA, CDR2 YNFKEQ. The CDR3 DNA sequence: TGTGCCAGCAGCCAAGAAAGAGGTGCGACAGAGACCCAGTACTTC. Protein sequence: CASSQERGATETQYF.

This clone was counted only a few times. The CDR3 sequence is CASNHVGGAGELFF. The CDR3 DNA follows: TGTGCCAGCAACCACGTAGGAGGGGCCGGGGAGCTGTTTTTT. The rearrangement uses TRBV6-1 and TRBJ2-2, with a possible D match to TRBD2 (6 bases). Germline loops: CDR1 MNHNS, CDR2 SASEGT. CDR3 size: 14 residues. Trimming shortened V by 7 bases and J by 6 bases, and 15 bases separated the two germline ends.

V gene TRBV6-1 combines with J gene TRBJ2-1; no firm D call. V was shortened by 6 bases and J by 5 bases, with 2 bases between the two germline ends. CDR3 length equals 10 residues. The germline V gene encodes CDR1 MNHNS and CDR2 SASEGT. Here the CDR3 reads CASRDNEQFF. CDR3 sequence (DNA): TGTGCCAGCAGGGACAATGAGCAGTTCTTC.

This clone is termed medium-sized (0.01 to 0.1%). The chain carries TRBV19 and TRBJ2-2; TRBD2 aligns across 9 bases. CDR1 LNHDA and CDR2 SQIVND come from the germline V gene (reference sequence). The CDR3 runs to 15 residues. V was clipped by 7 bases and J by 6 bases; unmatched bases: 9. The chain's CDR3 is CASIGREGPAGELFF. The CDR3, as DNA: TGTGCCAGTATTGGGCGGGAGGGCCCCGCCGGGGAGCTGTTTTTT.

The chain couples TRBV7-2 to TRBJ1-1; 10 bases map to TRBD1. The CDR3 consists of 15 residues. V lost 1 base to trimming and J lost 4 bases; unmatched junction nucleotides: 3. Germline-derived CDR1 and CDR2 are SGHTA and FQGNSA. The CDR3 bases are TGTGCCAGCAGCTTAGGACAGGGGGCGGTCACTGAAGCTTTCTTT. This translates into CASSLGQGAVTEAFF.

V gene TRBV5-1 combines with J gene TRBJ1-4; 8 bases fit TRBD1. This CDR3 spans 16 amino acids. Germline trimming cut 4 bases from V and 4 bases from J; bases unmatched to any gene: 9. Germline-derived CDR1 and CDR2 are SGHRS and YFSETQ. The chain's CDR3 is CASSPDRGLLNEKLFF. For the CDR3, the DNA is TGCGCCAGCAGCCCCGACAGGGGACTGCTTAATGAAAAACTGTTTTTT.

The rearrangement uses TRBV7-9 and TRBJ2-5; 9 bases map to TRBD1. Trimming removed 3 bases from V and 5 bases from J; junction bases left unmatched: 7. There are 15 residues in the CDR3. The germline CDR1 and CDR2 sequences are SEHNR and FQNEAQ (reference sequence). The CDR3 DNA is TGTGCCAGCAGCTTGGCGGGACAGGGCGTGGAGACCCAGTACTTC. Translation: CASSLAGQGVETQYF.

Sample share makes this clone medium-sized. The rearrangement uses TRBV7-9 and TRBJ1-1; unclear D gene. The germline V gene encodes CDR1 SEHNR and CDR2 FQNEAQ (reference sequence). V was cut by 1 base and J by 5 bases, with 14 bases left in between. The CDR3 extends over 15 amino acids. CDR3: CASSLGTRTVTEAFF. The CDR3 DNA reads TGTGCCAGCAGCTTAGGGACGCGGACGGTTACTGAAGCTTTCTTT.

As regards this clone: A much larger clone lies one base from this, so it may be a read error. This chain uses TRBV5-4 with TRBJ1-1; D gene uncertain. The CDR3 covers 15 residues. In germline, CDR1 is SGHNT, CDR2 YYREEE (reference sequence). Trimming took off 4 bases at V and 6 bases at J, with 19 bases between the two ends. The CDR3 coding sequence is TGTGCCAGCAGCCATCCCCCCGGAGGGAGCGCTGAAGCTTTCTTT. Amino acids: CASSHPPGGSAEAFF.